This T cell receptor (beta chain) was sequenced during a study of blood T cell repertoires in COVID-19. J lost 7 bases, V lost 8 bases, and 8 bases had no gene match. This CDR3 spans 13 amino acids. The V gene's germline CDR1 is SNHLY and CDR2 FYNNEI. Here immunoSEQ multiplex PCR was the method, and the copy in TCRdb shows in-frame clones only, minus some. Here the sample spans 250,000 to 350,000 clones, 85% to 90% being singletons. This receptor was identified in a woman in her fifties or sixties in a cohort exposed to, infected with or recovered from COVID-19 (not recorded which). Sequencing used PBMCs or T cells enriched from blood (not recorded which). The chain is built from TRBV2 and TRBJ1-5; 7 bases line up with TRBD1. The CDR3 region is CASGQESGQPQHF. The DNA for the CDR3 is TGTGCCAGCGGACAGGAATCGGGGCAGCCCCAGCATTTT.